These 15 T cell receptor beta chains were all obtained from the same sample, sequenced in a study of cytomegalovirus exposure and HLA in healthy donors. Both 60 Vbeta primers and 13 Jbeta primers went into the PCR. The repertoire was sequenced with immunoSEQ multiplex PCR; TCRdb's copy has only in-frame clones and lacks some. The sample lists 140,000 to 150,000 clones, roughly 10% occurring once. Sequenced: PBMCs. The receptor set was obtained from a man in his forties or fifties in good health and CMV-seronegative.

Only a few counts were recorded for this clone. This sequence joins TRBV23-1 and TRBJ1-1; 8 bases line up with TRBD1. TRBV23-1 is an open reading frame whose function is uncertain. V shed 3 bases and J 0 bases; nucleotides not matched to a gene: 0. The length of the CDR3 is 14 residues. This chain's CDR3 is CASSQDRVNTEAFF. The CDR3 bases are TGCGCCAGCAGTCAGGACAGGGTGAACACTGAAGCTTTCTTT.

The genes are TRBV2 and TRBJ1-2; 9 nucleotides match TRBD1. The CDR3 length is 14 residues. The trim removed 4 bases at V and 4 bases at J, leaving 4 bases unmatched. Germline V gene sequence: CDR1 SNHLY, CDR2 FYNNEI. The CDR3 spells CASSVPGQGYGYTF. CDR3 bases: TGTGCCAGCAGTGTCCCGGGACAGGGCTATGGCTACACCTTC.

The rearrangement links TRBV5-1 to TRBJ2-5, with 10 bases that match TRBD2. The junction had 3 bases not matched to a gene; V was cut back by 7 bases and J by 3 bases. The germline V gene encodes CDR1 SGHRS and CDR2 YFSETQ. The CDR3 totals 13 residues. This chain's CDR3 is CASFGLAEETQYF. CDR3 bases: TGCGCCAGCTTCGGACTAGCGGAAGAGACCCAGTACTTC.

This clone appeared a few times. The chain recombines TRBV28 with TRBJ2-7; weak D call: TRBD1 (6 bases). Deletions cut 3 bases from V and 0 bases from J, with 12 bases between. The V gene's germline CDR1 is MDHEN and CDR2 SYDVKM. The CDR3 extends over 15 amino acids. The CDR3 loop is CASSFPGASSYEQYF. CDR3 coding DNA: TGTGCCAGCAGTTTCCCAGGGGCCTCCTCCTACGAGCAGTACTTC.

This clone came up a few times. V gene TRBV18 combines with J gene TRBJ2-5, with 8 bases matching TRBD1. V shed 6 bases and J 3 bases; nucleotides not matched to a gene: 3. Germline V gene sequence: CDR1 KGHSH, CDR2 LQKENI. CDR3 size: 13 residues. CDR3 bases: TGTGCCAGCTCCTCACAGGGGGAAGAGACCCAGTACTTC. This translates into CASSSQGEETQYF.

The chain has TRBV28 and TRBJ2-2; D may be TRBD2 (5 bases). The V gene lost 6 bases and the J gene lost 0 bases, with 8 bases spanning the gap. The CDR3 contains 14 residues. Germline V gene sequence: CDR1 MDHEN, CDR2 SYDVKM. The CDR3 region is CASRGSPNTGELFF. In nucleotides, the CDR3 is TGTGCCAGCAGAGGGAGTCCGAACACCGGGGAGCTGTTTTTT. Looking up the rest from reference TRBV28 and TRBJ2-2 gives the full variable domain: DVKVTQSSRYLVKRTGEKVFLECVQDMDHENMFWYRQDPGLGLRLIYFSYDVKMKEKGDIPEGYSVSREKKERFSLILESASTNQTSMYLCASRGSPNTGELFFGEGSRLTVL.

This chain joins TRBV6-1 and TRBJ2-3, with 7 bases fitting TRBD1. V was pared by 7 bases and J by 2 bases, with 6 bases of the junction left unmatched. There are 14 residues in the CDR3. Germline V gene sequence: CDR1 MNHNS, CDR2 SASEGT. DNA for the CDR3: TGTGCCAGCACTCTAGGACAGGACACAGATACGCAGTATTTT. Its translation is CASTLGQDTDTQYF.

This chain links TRBV7-2 with TRBJ1-2, with TRBD1 matching 8 bases. The ends lost 5 bases at V and 2 bases at J; junction bases unmatched: 19. The CDR3 spans 19 residues. Germline CDR1 is SGHTA and CDR2 is FQGNSA. The CDR3 nucleotides are TGTGCCAGCAGCCGTCCCCAGGGGGCGGGTGGAGGGTTAAACTATGGCTACACCTTC. This sequence encodes CASSRPQGAGGGLNYGYTF.

This clone was counted a few times. The rearrangement links TRBV6-6 to TRBJ2-7, with 10 bases matching TRBD2. The germline V gene encodes CDR1 MNHNY and CDR2 SVGAGI (reference sequence). The CDR3 loop spans 15 amino acids. With 5 bases clipped from V and 0 bases from J, the junction kept 4 bases outside the gene matches. For the CDR3, the DNA is TGTGCCAGCAGTAGCGGGGGGGGACACTCCTACGAGCAGTACTTC. Encoded protein: CASSSGGGHSYEQYF.

This clone was picked up a small number of times. The CDR3 region has the DNA TGTGCCAGCAGTGGGGTACAGGGATCGAGTGAAAAACTGTTTTTT. It codes for CASSGVQGSSEKLFF. The rearrangement links TRBV2 to TRBJ1-4; D may be TRBD1 (6 bases). V was clipped by 4 bases and J by 7 bases, with 16 bases between them. The germline gives CDR1 SNHLY, CDR2 FYNNEI. This CDR3 is built from 15 residues.

The chain is built from TRBV30 and TRBJ1-2; D gene ambiguous. CDR3 length: 11 amino acids. The V end lost 2 bases, the J end lost 8 bases, and 9 bases lay between the germline ends. CDR1 and CDR2 from the germline V gene are GTSNPN and SVGIG (reference sequence). CDR3 nucleotide sequence: TGTGCCTGGAGTTTTGTATCGGGCTACACCTTC. Translated, it gives CAWSFVSGYTF.

This clone was seen more than once but under ten times. The junction does not match germline at one end; this may be a read error. V usage is TRBV29-1 and J usage is TRBJ2-1, with 9 positions matching TRBD2. CDR1 and CDR2 from the germline V gene are SQVTM and ANQGSEA. The CDR3 totals 12 residues. The CDR3 nucleotides are TGCAGCGTTGAGAAAGGACTAGCGCAATACCTCTTC. This codes for CSVEKGLAQYLF.

The chain links TRBV4-1 to TRBJ1-2, with D uncertain. The CDR3 loop spans 15 amino acids. Germline V lookup: CDR1 MGHRA, CDR2 YSYEKL. V was shortened by 0 bases and J by 4 bases, with 12 bases between the two germline ends. The DNA of the CDR3 is TGCGCCAGCAGCCAAGATCCCGCGCTAGGCTATGGCTACACCTTC. Amino acids: CASSQDPALGYGYTF.

This clone showed up just a few times. V is TRBV5-1 and J is TRBJ1-3; D possibly corresponds to TRBD1 (5 bases). From germline, CDR1 is SGHRS and CDR2 YFSETQ. This CDR3 is 16 amino acids long. The V end lost 3 bases, the J end lost 0 bases, and 13 bases lay between the germline ends. In DNA, the CDR3 is TGCGCCAGCAGCTGGGAAGGGGCGTCCTCTGGAAACACCATATATTTT. It is translated as CASSWEGASSGNTIYF.

This clone was seen a handful of times. The gene calls are TRBV6-1 and TRBJ1-2, with D possibly matching TRBD1 (6 bases). Trimming removed 7 bases at V and 4 bases at J, with 16 bases between. CDR3 length: 14 amino acids. CDR1 is MNHNS and CDR2 is SASEGT in the germline V gene. The CDR3 region has the DNA TGTGCCAGCAAACTAGGGCAGGGGCCCTATGGCTACACCTTC. It codes for CASKLGQGPYGYTF.